One TCR beta chain is described in this entry. In the original processing: How many nucleated cells were present was estimated from reference gene primer amplification. The protocol was immunoSEQ multiplex PCR, while the TCRdb copy is restricted to in-frame clones and leaves out a portion. The V and J calls and clone size were taken over from that table, and D and trimming were inferred from the DNA. The sample lists roughly 34,000 clones, about 80% occurring once. The data are from a study of blood T cell repertoires in COVID-19. Study-level information: T cells, B-cell-depleted T cells, or PBMCs supplied cDNA or gDNA.

The CDR3 is 14 residues long. Trimming removed 1 base at V and 7 bases at J, with 9 bases between. Per the germline V gene, CDR1 is SGHNT and CDR2 is YYREEE (reference sequence). V and J are TRBV5-4 and TRBJ1-6; D is possibly TRBD1 (6 bases). The receptor was isolated from a woman in her 70s with acute or convalescent COVID-19. The sequenced sample was peripheral blood. CDR3 sequence reads: CASSLPQGNSPLHF. CDR3 in DNA: TGTGCCAGCAGCTTGCCCCAGGGGAATTCACCCCTCCACTTT.